A single sample is the source of the 30 T cell receptor beta chains below, sequenced in a study of blood T cell repertoires in COVID-19 (TCRdb year 2020). Library prep was done by the immunoSEQ multiplex PCR assay. TCRdb retrieved this table from immuneACCESS and kept in-frame rearrangements only. Not all clones are present; in checked studies, unresolved V genes account for under half, and no reason is known for the remainder. This sample gives roughly 200,000 clones in total; about 91% of them show up just once. 9% to 12% of the sample lies in the top ten. Sequencing input: PBMCs or T cells enriched from blood (not recorded which). The receptors derive from a man aged 18 to 30 with acute COVID-19.

The sample holds a few counts of this clone. This sequence joins TRBV14 and TRBJ1-6, with 7 bases fitting TRBD1. Trimming removed 3 bases from V and 7 bases from J; junction bases left unmatched: 3. The CDR3 consists of 14 residues. The V gene's germline CDR1 is SGHDN and CDR2 FVKESK. The CDR3 DNA follows: TGTGCCAGCAGCCAGACAGGGAGGAATTCACCCCTCCACTTT. Translated, it gives CASSQTGRNSPLHF. Full variable domain (rest looked up from reference TRBV14 and TRBJ1-6): EAGVTQFPSHSVIEKGQTVTLRCDPISGHDNLYWYRRVMGKEIKFLLHFVKESKQDESGMPNNRFLAERTGGTYSTLKVQPAELEDSGVYFCASSQTGRNSPLHFGNGTRLTVT.

The V gene is TRBV28, the J gene TRBJ2-5; TRBD1 agrees at 10 bases. The trim removed 4 bases at V and 5 bases at J, leaving 7 bases unmatched. The CDR3 contains 15 residues. Germline V gene sequence: CDR1 MDHEN, CDR2 SYDVKM. The CDR3 protein is CASSSGQGVWETQYF. The CDR3 bases are TGTGCCAGCAGTTCCGGACAGGGGGTCTGGGAGACCCAGTACTTC.

The chain has TRBV30 and TRBJ1-1; 11 nucleotides line up with TRBD1. Germline-derived CDR1 and CDR2 are GTSNPN and SVGIG (reference sequence). CDR3 length equals 17 residues. The ends lost 2 bases at V and 0 bases at J; junction bases unmatched: 8. The CDR3 protein is CAWSHGTGGSMNTEAFF. The CDR3 DNA is TGTGCCTGGAGTCACGGGACAGGGGGGAGTATGAACACTGAAGCTTTCTTT.

The chain carries TRBV7-2 and TRBJ1-3, with TRBD1 matching 7 bases. The CDR3 extends over 16 amino acids. Germline V gene sequence: CDR1 SGHTA, CDR2 FQGNSA. Losses at the gene ends were 0 bases for V and 7 bases for J; bases not matched to a gene: 9. The DNA for the CDR3 is TGTGCCAGCAGCTTAGCTCGGCAGGGGGTGAAGAACACCATATATTTT. This gives the protein CASSLARQGVKNTIYF.

V usage is TRBV13 and J usage is TRBJ2-5; D possibly corresponds to TRBD1 (6 bases). There are 14 residues in the CDR3. The germline gives CDR1 PRHDT, CDR2 FYEKMQ (reference sequence). V shed 4 bases and J shed 4 bases, with 13 bases lying between them. This CDR3 is CASSSLTGGETQYF. CDR3 coding DNA: TGTGCCAGCAGCTCCCTGACAGGAGGAGAGACCCAGTACTTC.

The rearrangement joins TRBV5-4 to TRBJ2-2; 7 nucleotides match TRBD1. Germline lookup yields CDR1 SGHNT and CDR2 YYREEE (reference sequence). The CDR3 has 16 amino acids. V trimming: 7 bases; J trimming: 6 bases; junction bases outside the gene matches: 15. The CDR3 nucleotides are TGTGCCAGCGGTCGCGTAGTGACAGGGTCGGCCGGGGAGCTGTTTTTT. Translated, it gives CASGRVVTGSAGELFF.

The rearrangement joins TRBV5-1 to TRBJ2-2, with 9 bases lining up with TRBD2. The CDR3 totals 15 residues. Germline assignment: CDR1 SGHRS and CDR2 YFSETQ. Losses at the gene ends were 0 bases for V and 5 bases for J; bases not matched to a gene: 2. CDR3: CASSLDLAGTGELFF. Written as DNA, the CDR3 is TGCGCCAGCAGCTTGGATCTAGCGGGAACCGGGGAGCTGTTTTTT.

The chain is built from TRBV6-2 or TRBV6-3 and TRBJ1-1, with D possibly being TRBD1 (6 bases). The germline gives CDR1 MNHEY, CDR2 SVGEGT. V was clipped by 5 bases and J by 4 bases, with 11 bases between them. The length of the CDR3 is 13 residues. The CDR3: CASSLTGSTEAFF. The CDR3 bases are TGTGCCAGCAGTCTAACAGGGTCCACTGAAGCTTTCTTT.

The table lists this clone with a count of one. This chain uses TRBV5-1 with TRBJ1-2; 10 bases map to TRBD1. The V and J ends lost 4 bases and 8 bases, in that order; junction bases with no gene match: 8. The CDR3 length is 14 residues. The V gene's germline CDR1 is SGHRS and CDR2 YFSETQ. The CDR3 loop reads CASSPLTGGDGYTF. The CDR3 DNA is TGCGCCAGCAGCCCGTTGACAGGGGGCGACGGCTACACCTTC.

This clone has just one count. The rearrangement joins TRBV4-1 to TRBJ1-3; D is undetermined. V was cut by 0 bases and J by 4 bases, with 7 bases left in between. The CDR3 consists of 14 residues. Germline V CDR1 and CDR2: MGHRA, YSYEKL. In DNA, the CDR3 is TGCGCCAGCAGCCAAGATAAACAGGGAAACACCATATATTTT. Protein: CASSQDKQGNTIYF.

The chain employs TRBV11-3 and TRBJ2-1, with D hard to call. Germline values: CDR1 SGHNT, CDR2 YENEEA. V was clipped by 6 bases and J by 0 bases, with 15 bases between them. This CDR3 is built from 16 residues. The CDR3 coding sequence is TGTGCCAGCAGTCCCCGAGAGGAAAACTCCTACAATGAGCAGTTCTTC. Protein: CASSPREENSYNEQFF. Full variable domain (rest looked up from reference TRBV11-3 and TRBJ2-1): EAGVVQSPRYKIIEKKQPVAFWCNPISGHNTLYWYLQNLGQGPELLIRYENEEAVDDSQLPKDRFSAERLKGVDSTLKIQPAELGDSAVYLCASSPREENSYNEQFFGPGTRLTVL.

V is TRBV7-2 and J is TRBJ2-7, with a possible D match to TRBD1 (6 bases). V gave up 1 base and J gave up 2 bases, with 15 bases separating them. Germline V gene sequence: CDR1 SGHTA, CDR2 FQGNSA. This CDR3 comprises 16 residues. The CDR3 protein is CASSLGGSGHTYEQYF. The DNA of the CDR3 is TGTGCCAGCAGCTTAGGAGGATCGGGACACACCTACGAGCAGTACTTC.

Comment on this clone: The same CDR3 is also encoded by other DNA sequences in this sample. The chain's CDR3 is CASSLLSGANVLTF. The CDR3 DNA reads as TGTGCCAGCAGCCTATTATCCGGGGCCAACGTCCTGACTTTC. The gene calls are TRBV28 and TRBJ2-6; no firm D call. V was clipped by 6 bases and J by 4 bases, with 10 bases between them. CDR3 length: 14 residues. Germline CDR1 MDHEN, CDR2 SYDVKM.

This chain links TRBV6-5 with TRBJ2-7; 8 bases match TRBD2. J gave up 1 base and V 8 bases, and 4 bases lay outside the gene matches. This CDR3 is 13 amino acids long. CDR1 and CDR2 from the germline V gene are MNHEY and SVGAGI. In nucleotides, the CDR3 is TGTGCCAGCTCGGCGGGAGGTTCCTACGAGCAGTACTTC. Amino acid sequence: CASSAGGSYEQYF.

This clone was counted a few times. V gene TRBV14 combines with J gene TRBJ1-2; TRBD1 is a possible D gene (6 bases). The CDR3 is made up of 14 amino acids. The germline CDR1 and CDR2 sequences are SGHDN and FVKESK. Trimming took off 4 bases at V and 7 bases at J, with 16 bases between the two ends. The CDR3 DNA is TGTGCCAGCAGCCTCCCACAGGGATTGGGTGGCTACACCTTC. This sequence encodes CASSLPQGLGGYTF.

This chain links TRBV6-5 with TRBJ2-7; TRBD2 agrees at 14 bases. Germline assignment: CDR1 MNHEY and CDR2 SVGAGI. The CDR3 spans 16 residues. Trimming at V came to 4 bases and at J to 1 base, leaving 3 bases not matched to a gene. The CDR3 nucleotides are TGTGCCAGCAGTTTCCGACTAGCGGGGGGGTCCTACGAGCAGTACTTC. It codes for CASSFRLAGGSYEQYF.

The J gene is TRBJ1-1, the V gene TRBV6-5; 9 nucleotides line up with TRBD1. CDR1 is MNHEY, CDR2 SVGAGI, per germline. The CDR3 length is 15 residues. The V segment lost 8 bases and the J segment 0 bases; nucleotides outside the gene matches: 7. The CDR3: CASPIGQGMNTEAFF. As DNA, the CDR3 is TGTGCCAGCCCAATTGGACAGGGGATGAACACTGAAGCTTTCTTT.

This clone was recorded only once. The gene calls are TRBV11-3 and TRBJ1-2; 7 positions agree with TRBD1. J gave up 3 bases and V 5 bases, and 3 bases lay outside the gene matches. Germline lookup yields CDR1 SGHNT and CDR2 YENEEA. The CDR3 loop spans 13 amino acids. The CDR3 coding sequence is TGTGCCAGCAGCAGACAGGGATACTATGGCTACACCTTC. It codes for CASSRQGYYGYTF.

This clone was found a few times. The genes are TRBV2 and TRBJ1-5; 7 bases match TRBD1. V was pared by 4 bases and J by 0 bases, with 6 bases of the junction left unmatched. Germline V gene data show CDR1 as SNHLY and CDR2 as FYNNEI. The CDR3 runs 16 residues. The chain's CDR3 is CASSGPDRYSNQPQHF. The CDR3 nucleotides read TGTGCCAGCAGTGGACCGGACAGGTATAGCAATCAGCCCCAGCATTTT.

The chain employs TRBV28 and TRBJ2-3, with 8 positions matching TRBD2. From germline, CDR1 is MDHEN and CDR2 SYDVKM. V gave up 6 bases and J gave up 2 bases; unmatched junction bases: 7. This CDR3 region has 15 residues. CDR3 region: CASRPGTRFTDTQYF. The CDR3 DNA sequence: TGTGCCAGCAGACCTGGGACTAGGTTCACAGATACGCAGTATTTT.

The chain has TRBV6-2 or TRBV6-3 and TRBJ2-1, with TRBD2 identical over 8 bases. The CDR3 contains 15 residues. CDR1 MNHEY and CDR2 SVGEGT come from the germline V gene. V was pared by 6 bases and J by 7 bases, with 11 bases of the junction left unmatched. The chain's CDR3 is CASSSGRLALNEQFF. The CDR3 DNA reads as TGTGCCAGCAGCTCTGGACGACTAGCGTTGAATGAGCAGTTCTTC.

V gene TRBV10-1 combines with J gene TRBJ2-2; TRBD1 aligns across 8 bases. With V trimmed by 6 bases and J by 6 bases, 3 bases remained unmatched. CDR1 and CDR2 from the germline V gene are WNHNN and SYGVQD (reference sequence). The CDR3 has 13 amino acids. The CDR3: CASRDREAGELFF. The CDR3 nucleotides read TGCGCCAGCAGGGACAGGGAGGCCGGGGAGCTGTTTTTT.

V gene TRBV4-1 combines with J gene TRBJ2-7; 10 nucleotides line up with TRBD1. Germline CDR1 and CDR2: MGHRA and YSYEKL. This CDR3 region has 16 residues. V lost 2 bases to trimming and J lost 7 bases; unmatched junction nucleotides: 11. This chain's CDR3 is CASSQPRTGGMWEQYF. The DNA of the CDR3 is TGCGCCAGCAGCCAACCACGGACAGGGGGAATGTGGGAGCAGTACTTC.

This sequence joins TRBV15 and TRBJ2-1; 8 bases line up with TRBD2. The CDR3 is 14 amino acids. With V trimmed by 5 bases and J by 7 bases, 7 bases remained unmatched. The germline gives CDR1 LNHNV, CDR2 YYDKDF (reference sequence). The CDR3 here is CATSREGGTNEQFF. Written as DNA, the CDR3 is TGTGCCACCAGCCGGGAGGGGGGGACGAATGAGCAGTTCTTC.

The chain links TRBV25-1 to TRBJ2-6; perhaps TRBD1 as D (6 bases). Trimming removed 8 bases from V and 2 bases from J, with 19 bases in between. The germline V gene encodes CDR1 MGHDK and CDR2 SYGVNS. This CDR3 has 17 residues. The CDR3 sequence: CASGRTVTGPGANVLTF. The CDR3 DNA is TGTGCCAGCGGAAGGACAGTAACAGGCCCTGGGGCCAACGTCCTGACTTTC. Filled out from reference TRBV25-1 and TRBJ2-6, the complete variable domain reads EADIYQTPRYLVIGTGKKITLECSQTMGHDKMYWYQQDPGMELHLIHYSYGVNSTEKGDLSSESTVSRIRTEHFPLTLESARPSHTSQYLCASGRTVTGPGANVLTFGAGSRLTVL.

This sequence joins TRBV28 and TRBJ2-1, with D maybe TRBD2 (6 bases). CDR1 is MDHEN, CDR2 SYDVKM, per germline. The CDR3 totals 13 residues. V was trimmed by 8 bases and J by 8 bases, leaving 16 bases between them. CDR3 sequence reads: CASGGLPQDEQFF. CDR3 sequence (DNA): TGTGCCAGCGGGGGACTCCCCCAGGATGAGCAGTTCTTC.

This chain connects TRBV9 to TRBJ2-1, with TRBD2 identical over 8 bases. The CDR3 contains 17 residues. Germline CDR1 reads SGDLS; CDR2 reads YYNGEE. Trimming at V came to 3 bases and at J to 0 bases, leaving 8 bases not matched to a gene. The CDR3 region is CASSEKLGTSSYNEQFF. In DNA, the CDR3 is TGTGCCAGCAGCGAGAAATTAGGGACTAGCTCCTACAATGAGCAGTTCTTC.

The rearrangement uses TRBV20-1 and TRBJ2-7; D remains unclear. Trimming pared 4 bases from V and 1 base from J, leaving 5 bases between. Germline V gene data show CDR1 as DFQATT and CDR2 as SNEGSKA (reference sequence). The CDR3 totals 11 residues. CDR3 protein: CSATESYEQYF. The CDR3 DNA reads as TGCAGTGCTACCGAGTCCTACGAGCAGTACTTC.

The CDR3 here is CASSVTVGRAGNQPQHF. CDR3 nucleotides: TGTGCCAGTAGTGTGACTGTGGGTCGTGCGGGCAATCAGCCCCAGCATTTT. The chain combines TRBV19 with TRBJ1-5; no firm D call. The germline V and J ends were trimmed by 5 bases and 2 bases, with 19 bases remaining between them. This CDR3 has 17 amino acids. Germline loops: CDR1 LNHDA, CDR2 SQIVND (reference sequence).

V is TRBV23-1 and J is TRBJ2-6, with D tentatively TRBD1 (7 bases). TRBV23-1 is annotated as an ORF whose role is uncertain. CDR3 length: 20 amino acids. V was clipped by 1 base and J by 0 bases, with 19 bases between them. CDR3 region: CASSQFLTRDRASGANVLTF. DNA of the CDR3: TGCGCCAGCAGTCAATTCCTGACTAGGGACAGAGCCTCTGGGGCCAACGTCCTGACTTTC.